A single sample gave rise to the 13 T cell receptor beta chains below, sequenced in a study of immune cell composition in non-small cell lung cancer. Sequencing used immunoSEQ multiplex PCR; TCRdb keeps in-frame clones, though not all of them. The profile shows some 3,000 clones, about 83% of them singletons. The sample taken for sequencing was lung tumor tissue. These receptors were obtained from a human donor with non-small cell lung cancer.

This clone was detected only once. The chain has TRBV25-1 and TRBJ1-4; the D is unclear. Trimming removed 4 bases at V and 11 bases at J, with 8 bases between. The CDR3 has 11 amino acids. CDR1 is MGHDK and CDR2 is SYGVNS in the germline V gene. CDR3 loop: CASSALEKLFF. CDR3 sequence (DNA): TGTGCCAGCAGTGCGTTGGAGAAACTGTTTTTT.

The chain recombines TRBV2 with TRBJ1-1; TRBD1 matches at 8 bases. Germline lookup yields CDR1 SNHLY and CDR2 FYNNEI. V lost 0 bases and J lost 10; bases outside the gene matches: 7. This CDR3 is 14 amino acids long. CDR3 nucleotide sequence: TGTGCCAGCAGTGAAGCCCGGACAGGGCTTGGAGCTTTCTTT. Protein sequence: CASSEARTGLGAFF.

This clone was found once. The rearrangement links TRBV10-2 to TRBJ1-6; D is uncertain. Germline V CDR1 and CDR2: WSHSY, SAAADI. This CDR3 is 17 amino acids long. The V end was cut by 3 bases, the J end by 1 base, with 13 bases between. CDR3 DNA sequence: TGCGCCAGCAGTGAATATGGAGGACGATCCTATAATTCACCCCTCCACTTT. It codes for CASSEYGGRSYNSPLHF.

The rearrangement joins TRBV20-1 to TRBJ2-7; the match to TRBD1 covers 7 bases. CDR1 is DFQATT and CDR2 is SNEGSKA in the germline V gene (reference sequence). The V gene end was trimmed by 6 bases and the J gene end by 9 bases; junction bases not matched to a gene: 8. CDR3 length: 11 residues. The CDR3 bases are TGCAGTGCCGGCAGGGCAGGGGGGCAGTACTTC. Amino acid sequence: CSAGRAGGQYF.

The V gene is TRBV7-6, the J gene TRBJ2-1; tentatively, D is TRBD2 (5 bases). Germline-derived CDR1 and CDR2 are SGHVS and FNYEAQ. Trimming removed 4 bases at V and 7 bases at J, with 17 bases between. CDR3 length: 15 residues. The CDR3 spells CASSSPFTRINEQFF. In DNA form, the CDR3 reads TGTGCCAGCAGCTCTCCCTTCACTAGGATTAATGAGCAGTTCTTC. The complete variable domain, with remaining parts taken from reference TRBV7-6 and TRBJ2-1, reads GAGVSQSPRYKVTKRGQDVALRCDPISGHVSLYWYRQALGQGPEFLTYFNYEAQQDKSGLPNDRFSAERPEGSISTLTIQRTEQRDSAMYRCASSSPFTRINEQFFGPGTRLTVL.

The chain uses TRBV27 and TRBJ2-7; 10 bases align to TRBD2. The CDR3 is 14 residues long. CDR1 and CDR2 (germline): MNHEY, SMNVEV (reference sequence). V shed 5 bases and J 7 bases; nucleotides not matched to a gene: 8. The CDR3 DNA follows: TGTGCCAGCAGTCTGGGACTAGCGACGGGGGAGCAGTACTTC. This codes for CASSLGLATGEQYF.

In this sample, this clone turned up once. The genes are TRBV5-6 and TRBJ2-1; unclear D gene. Trimming cost V 0 bases and J 7 bases, with 14 bases left between them. CDR3 size: 15 residues. Germline V gene data show CDR1 as SGHDT and CDR2 as YYEEEE. The CDR3 loop is CASSLGWARNNEQFF. CDR3 bases: TGTGCCAGCAGCTTGGGGTGGGCCCGTAATAATGAGCAGTTCTTC.

This clone was observed once. The chain has TRBV6-5 and TRBJ1-2; D unresolved. CDR1 is MNHEY and CDR2 is SVGAGI in the germline V gene. V was cut by 2 bases and J by 4 bases, with 14 bases left in between. This CDR3 spans 15 amino acids. The chain's CDR3 is CASSYHDSASYGYTF. The CDR3 bases are TGTGCCAGCAGTTACCACGACTCGGCCAGCTATGGCTACACCTTC.

This chain connects TRBV7-2 to TRBJ2-2, with TRBD2 identical over 8 bases. The CDR3 spans 15 residues. Germline assignment: CDR1 SGHTA and CDR2 FQGNSA. The junction had 5 bases not matched to a gene; V was cut back by 5 bases and J by 3 bases. The CDR3 DNA follows: TGTGCCAGCAGCCATAGCGGGGAGGACACCGGGGAGCTGTTTTTT. It encodes CASSHSGEDTGELFF.

The chain has TRBV5-1 and TRBJ2-1, with 9 bases lining up with TRBD1. CDR1 is SGHRS and CDR2 is YFSETQ in the germline V gene. The CDR3 is 15 amino acids. With 3 bases clipped from V and 1 base from J, the junction kept 2 bases outside the gene matches. The CDR3 DNA reads as TGCGCCAGCAGCTCTGGACAGGGGTCCTACAATGAGCAGTTCTTC. It codes for CASSSGQGSYNEQFF.

V and J are TRBV6-5 and TRBJ1-5, with D hard to call. CDR1 is MNHEY, CDR2 SVGAGI, per germline. With 8 bases removed from V and 4 bases from J, the gap between germline ends came to 9 bases. The CDR3 runs 12 residues. This chain's CDR3 is CASGQSNQPQHF. CDR3 in DNA: TGTGCCAGCGGCCAGTCAAATCAGCCCCAGCATTTT.

This sequence joins TRBV6-5 and TRBJ2-1, with 7 bases lining up with TRBD1. This CDR3 has 15 residues. Unmatched junction bases numbered 10, after V lost 5 bases and J lost 6 bases. The germline CDR1 and CDR2 sequences are MNHEY and SVGAGI. The CDR3 loop reads CASSKTGSATNEQFF. For the CDR3, the DNA is TGTGCCAGCAGTAAGACAGGGAGTGCCACCAATGAGCAGTTCTTC.

The rearrangement links TRBV7-3 to TRBJ1-1; TRBD1 might be the D (6 bases). V was clipped by 3 bases and J by 4 bases, with 12 bases between them. The CDR3 is 14 residues long. Germline V CDR1 and CDR2: SGHTA, FQGTGA. CDR3 coding DNA: TGTGCCAGCAGCTTGGCACAGGGCGGCACTGAAGCTTTCTTT. Translating it yields CASSLAQGGTEAFF.